These 7 T cell receptor beta chains were sequenced from one sample in a study of regulatory T cells in long-lasting Graves disease. Regarding time point: newly diagnosed GD, antithyroid drugs for less than 3 months. From PBMCs, RNA was extracted and then used to make the TCR library. Building the TCR beta libraries relied on iRepertoire HTBI primers, and CDR3 regions underwent Arm-PCR. Each CDR3 protein is one row after TCRdb ran MiXCR on the multiplex PCR reads. This sample has a few hundred thousand distinct CDR3 sequences; around 16% occur once, and the top ten carry over 7%. The same data also contributed to another study, on T cells in Graves' hyperthyroidism and ophthalmopathy.

This specimen was peripheral blood mononuclear cells (PBMCs), taken at new diagnosis, from a patient treated with antithyroid drugs. Receptors originate from a woman aged 35 to 49 with Graves disease.

The V call is TRBV20-1, the J call TRBJ2-1; D might be TRBD1 (6 bases). V was pared by 6 bases and J by 4 bases, with 13 bases between. Germline CDR1 and CDR2: DFQATT and SNEGSKA (reference sequence). The length of the CDR3 is 13 residues. The CDR3 DNA is TGCAGTGCGGCCGAGGACAGTTACAATGAGCAGTTCTTC. It encodes CSAAEDSYNEQFF.

This clonotype was observed at least ten times. The J gene is TRBJ1-5, the V gene TRBV18; D perhaps matches TRBD1 (5 bases). V was trimmed by 0 bases and J by 3 bases, leaving 9 bases between them. Looked up from germline, CDR1 is KGHSH and CDR2 is LQKENI. The CDR3 length is 15 residues. CDR3 region: CASSPPGGVNQPQHF. Written as DNA, the CDR3 is TGTGCCAGCTCACCACCGGGAGGGGTCAATCAGCCCCAGCATTTT.

Points on this clonotype: A far larger clone is one base from this, pointing to a likely read error. V is TRBV11-2 and J is TRBJ2-5; D unclear. The CDR3 consists of 15 residues. Germline CDR1 is SGHAT and CDR2 is FQNNGV. The CDR3 is CASSLEVAGSNEQLF. CDR3 DNA sequence: TGTGCCAGCAGCTTAGAGGTAGCTGGTAGCAATGAGCAGCTCTTC.

The sample holds many counts of this clonotype. V usage is TRBV10-2 and J usage is TRBJ1-1, with a possible D match to TRBD1 (5 bases). This CDR3 has 15 amino acids. V was shortened by 3 bases and J by 0 bases, with 11 bases between the two germline ends. Germline loops: CDR1 WSHSY, CDR2 SAAADI. The DNA for the CDR3 is TGCGCCAGCAGTGATACCGGGACCGTGAACACTGAAGCTTTCTTT. Its protein is CASSDTGTVNTEAFF.

This clonotype has a count of ten or more. The chain recombines TRBV18 with TRBJ2-7, with a tentative D call TRBD2 (6 bases). The ends were cut back, 3 bases at V and 2 bases at J, with 14 bases in the middle. This CDR3 comprises 15 residues. CDR1 is KGHSH, CDR2 LQKENI, per germline. CDR3 region: CASSPRGPLPYEQYF. CDR3 in DNA: TGTGCCAGCTCACCGCGGGGACCACTACCCTACGAGCAGTACTTC.

This clonotype was counted only a few times. This chain's CDR3 is CASSVKGSYNSPLHF. DNA for the CDR3: TGTGCCAGTAGTGTCAAGGGTTCCTATAATTCACCCCTCCACTTT. The rearrangement links TRBV19 to TRBJ1-6; D uncertain. The CDR3 runs 15 residues. The V gene's germline CDR1 is LNHDA and CDR2 SQIVND (reference sequence). V was trimmed by 5 bases and J by 1 base, leaving 9 bases between them.

This clonotype was seen only a few times. The rearrangement joins TRBV5-1 to TRBJ1-2, with unresolved D. The CDR3 totals 14 residues. The V end lost 0 bases, the J end lost 6 bases, and 12 bases lay between the germline ends. Germline CDR1 and CDR2: SGHRS and YFSETQ. The CDR3 sequence is CASSLERGLDGYTF. The CDR3 region has the DNA TGCGCCAGCAGCTTGGAGCGGGGATTAGATGGCTACACCTTC.